These T cell receptor beta chains were read from a single sample in a study of blood T cell repertoires in COVID-19. Sequencing was performed with immunoSEQ multiplex PCR; in TCRdb, only in-frame clones are kept and a portion is missing. The table includes 250,000 to 350,000 clones, 80% to 90% detected once. The sequenced sample consisted of peripheral blood. The receptors stem from a woman aged 25 to 39 with active or convalescent COVID-19. Both conserved end residues are part of each CDR3. The size field is filled for only some rows; it gives once, few, many or a size class.

size	V	CDR3
-	TRBV6-1	CASSEPGTSGAGRETQYF
-	TRBV7-6	CASSPLMTGSTDTQYF
-	TRBV10-3	CAIRGGTGDGTEAFF
-	TRBV10-1	CASSESTGEAFHGYTF
-	TRBV30	CAWSHGQSYGYTF
-	TRBV7-6	CASSFSPGATNTQYF
-	TRBV12-5	CASGLVRGTSGDTDTQYF
-	TRBV27	CASSLQGWYGYTF
-	TRBV19	CASSPQTQSYEQYF
-	TRBV12-3/TRBV12-4	CASSQQGNGYTF
few	TRBV19	CASSMWDTNQPQHF
once	TRBV28	CASELVAGTYEQYF
-	TRBV24-1	CATGDRAGDTQYF
-	TRBV5-8	CASSLLGLAGGRPDTQYF
-	TRBV29-1	CSVEENRGSGYGYTF
-	TRBV28	CASRHTGYGYTF
-	TRBV28	CASGTQPGAGELFF
-	TRBV28	CASTLDRRNTIYF
-	TRBV27	CASSPVGTNYGYTF
-	TRBV30	CAWSAEQGNTEAFF
-	TRBV5-4	CASSLAWRGATDTQYF
once	TRBV28	CASSLQGAGGYTF
-	TRBV28	CASSPAGRASGNTIYF
few	TRBV19	CASSQTGTVIDEQYF
few	TRBV30	CAWGAGFTEAFF
-	TRBV28	CASGTPNTGELFF
-	TRBV27	CASSIDRAGPDTQYF
-	TRBV10-2	CASSEKRITEAFF
once	TRBV7-6	CASSLVQTQDSGHF
-	TRBV7-8	CASSGSRQGEQPQHF
-	TRBV10-3	CAITRDTIETQYF
once	TRBV6-5	CASSTQAYEQYF
-	TRBV30	CAWSKGINYGYTF
-	TRBV28	CATQSGSPFNSPLHF
-	TRBV18	CASSPPYGTGFFNEQFF
-	TRBV18	CASSPRTGSNYGYTF
-	TRBV30	CAWDAGGSHNEQFF
-	TRBV7-2	CASSRVWELGGYTF
-	TRBV29-1	CSVGQGYPNYEQYF
-	TRBV6-2/TRBV6-3	CASSYGGDVYNEQFF
-	TRBV6-5	CASIPRGGGYNEQFF
-	TRBV3-1/TRBV3-2	CASSSRTSDETQYF
-	TRBV7-9	CASSFRDRTYNEQFF
-	TRBV5-4	CASSHRGSYEQYF
-	TRBV5-1	CASSLARGENTEAFF
-	TRBV6-5	CAITGGARNSPLHF
-	TRBV11-1	CASSPDRVRNEQYF